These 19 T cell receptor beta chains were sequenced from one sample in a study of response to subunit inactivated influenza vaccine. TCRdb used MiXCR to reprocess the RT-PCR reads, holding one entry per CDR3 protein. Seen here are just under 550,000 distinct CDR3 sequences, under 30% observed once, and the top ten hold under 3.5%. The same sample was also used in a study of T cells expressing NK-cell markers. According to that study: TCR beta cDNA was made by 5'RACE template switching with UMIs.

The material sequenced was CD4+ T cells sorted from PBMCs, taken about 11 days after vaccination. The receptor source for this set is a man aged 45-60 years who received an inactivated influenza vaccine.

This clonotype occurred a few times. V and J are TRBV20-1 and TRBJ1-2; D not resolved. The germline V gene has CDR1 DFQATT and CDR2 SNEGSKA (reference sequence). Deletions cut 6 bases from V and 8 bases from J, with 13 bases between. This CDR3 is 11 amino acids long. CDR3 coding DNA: TGCAGTGCCCAGGCGGTTGTCGGCTACACCTTC. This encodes CSAQAVVGYTF.

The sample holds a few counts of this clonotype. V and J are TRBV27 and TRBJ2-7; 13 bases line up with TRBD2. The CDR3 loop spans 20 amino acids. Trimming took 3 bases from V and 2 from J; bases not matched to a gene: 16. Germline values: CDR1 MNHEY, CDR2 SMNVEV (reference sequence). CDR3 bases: TGTGCCAGCAGTTTTGAGCATCCGGGACTAGCGGGAACGCTTCCCTACGAGCAGTACTTC. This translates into CASSFEHPGLAGTLPYEQYF.

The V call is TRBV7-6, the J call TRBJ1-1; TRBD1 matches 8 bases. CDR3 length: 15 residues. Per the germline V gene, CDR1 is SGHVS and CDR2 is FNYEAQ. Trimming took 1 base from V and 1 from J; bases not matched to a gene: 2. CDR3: CASSLGTGTNTEAFF. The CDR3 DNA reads TGTGCCAGCAGCTTAGGGACAGGGACGAACACTGAAGCTTTCTTT.

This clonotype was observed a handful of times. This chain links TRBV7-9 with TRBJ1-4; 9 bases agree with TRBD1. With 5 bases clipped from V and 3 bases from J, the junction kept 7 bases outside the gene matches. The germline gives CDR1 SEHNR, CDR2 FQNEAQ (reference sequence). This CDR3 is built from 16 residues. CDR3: CASSPGWDRANEKLFF. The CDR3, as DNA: TGTGCCAGCAGCCCCGGTTGGGACAGGGCTAATGAAAAACTGTTTTTT.

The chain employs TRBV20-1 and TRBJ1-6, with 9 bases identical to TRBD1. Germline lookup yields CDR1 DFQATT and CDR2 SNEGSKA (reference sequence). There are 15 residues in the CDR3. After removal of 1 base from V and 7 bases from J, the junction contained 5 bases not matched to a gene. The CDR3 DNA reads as TGCAGTGCTAGAGTGGGACAGGGTGGGAATTCACCCCTCCACTTT. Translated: CSARVGQGGNSPLHF.

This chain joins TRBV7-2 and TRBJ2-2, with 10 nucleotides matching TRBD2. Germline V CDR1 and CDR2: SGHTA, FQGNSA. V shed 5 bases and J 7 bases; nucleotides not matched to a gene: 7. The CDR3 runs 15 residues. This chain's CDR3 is CASSRAGGRDGELFF. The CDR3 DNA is TGTGCCAGCAGCCGAGCGGGGGGGCGTGACGGGGAGCTGTTTTTT.

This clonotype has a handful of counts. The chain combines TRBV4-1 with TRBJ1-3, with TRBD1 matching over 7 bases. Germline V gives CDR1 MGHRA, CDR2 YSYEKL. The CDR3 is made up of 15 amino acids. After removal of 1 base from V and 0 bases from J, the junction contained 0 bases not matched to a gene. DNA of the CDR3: TGCGCCAGCAGCCAAGCAGGGGGCTCTGGAAACACCATATATTTT. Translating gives CASSQAGGSGNTIYF.

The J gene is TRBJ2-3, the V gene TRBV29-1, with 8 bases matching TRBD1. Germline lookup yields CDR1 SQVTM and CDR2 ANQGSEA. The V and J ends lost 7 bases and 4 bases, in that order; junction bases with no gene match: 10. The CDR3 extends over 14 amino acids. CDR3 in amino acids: CSAPRTGTSDTQYF. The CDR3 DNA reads TGCAGCGCCCCGAGGACAGGGACTTCAGATACGCAGTATTTT.

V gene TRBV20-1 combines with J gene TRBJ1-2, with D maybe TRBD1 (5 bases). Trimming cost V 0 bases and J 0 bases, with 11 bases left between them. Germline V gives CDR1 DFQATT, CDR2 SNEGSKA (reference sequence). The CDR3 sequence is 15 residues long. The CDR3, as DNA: TGCAGTGCTAGAGATTGGCGGACAACTAACTATGGCTACACCTTC. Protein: CSARDWRTTNYGYTF.

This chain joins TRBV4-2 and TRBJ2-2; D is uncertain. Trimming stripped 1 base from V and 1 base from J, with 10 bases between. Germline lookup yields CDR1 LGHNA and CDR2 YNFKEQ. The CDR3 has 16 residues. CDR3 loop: CASSQGPGRNTGELFF. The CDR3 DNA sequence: TGTGCCAGCAGCCAAGGTCCCGGGCGGAACACCGGGGAGCTGTTTTTT.

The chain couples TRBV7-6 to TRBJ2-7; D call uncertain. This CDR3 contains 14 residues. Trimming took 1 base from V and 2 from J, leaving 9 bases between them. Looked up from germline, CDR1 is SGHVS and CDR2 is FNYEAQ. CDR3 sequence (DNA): TGTGCCAGCAGCTTAGACGCGGCTGCCTACGAGCAGTACTTC. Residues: CASSLDAAAYEQYF.

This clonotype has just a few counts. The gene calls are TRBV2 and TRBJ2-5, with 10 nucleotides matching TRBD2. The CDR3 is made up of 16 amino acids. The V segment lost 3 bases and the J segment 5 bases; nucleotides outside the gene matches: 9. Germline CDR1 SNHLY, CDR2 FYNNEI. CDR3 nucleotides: TGTGCCAGCAGTGAGCTAGCGGGAGCCGGGACGGAGACCCAGTACTTC. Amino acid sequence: CASSELAGAGTETQYF.

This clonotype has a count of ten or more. The CDR3 DNA is TGTGCCAGCCAGCGCCAGTTCCGGGGTGGGGAGACCCAGTACTTC. Translated, it gives CASQRQFRGGETQYF. The chain recombines TRBV6-1 with TRBJ2-5; D may be TRBD2 (5 bases). The CDR3 runs 15 residues. Germline CDR1 is MNHNS and CDR2 is SASEGT. The V and J ends lost 8 bases and 5 bases respectively, with 21 bases between them.

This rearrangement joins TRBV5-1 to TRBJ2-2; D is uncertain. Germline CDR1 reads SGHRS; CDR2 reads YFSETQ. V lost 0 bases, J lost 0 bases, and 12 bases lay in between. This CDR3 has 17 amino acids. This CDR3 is CASSLGPAQSNTGELFF. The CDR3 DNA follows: TGCGCCAGCAGCTTGGGCCCTGCCCAGTCGAACACCGGGGAGCTGTTTTTT.

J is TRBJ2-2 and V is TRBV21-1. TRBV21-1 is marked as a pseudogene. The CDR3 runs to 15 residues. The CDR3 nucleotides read TGTGCCAGCAGCAAAGAGAGAACCGGCACCGGGGAGCTGTTTTTT. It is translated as CASSKERTGTGELFF.

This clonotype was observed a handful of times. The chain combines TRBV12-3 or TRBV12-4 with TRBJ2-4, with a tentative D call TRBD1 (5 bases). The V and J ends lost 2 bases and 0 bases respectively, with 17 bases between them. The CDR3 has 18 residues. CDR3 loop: CASSLWQGDSLAKNIQYF. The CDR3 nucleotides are TGTGCCAGCAGTTTATGGCAGGGCGATTCGCTAGCCAAAAACATTCAGTACTTC.

CDR3 sequence reads: CATSAGIGDTQYF. DNA for the CDR3: TGTGCCACCAGTGCGGGAATCGGAGATACGCAGTATTTT. The chain is built from TRBV24-1 and TRBJ2-3, with D possibly TRBD2 on 5 matching bases. In germline, CDR1 is KGHDR, CDR2 SFDVKD. Deletions cut 5 bases from V and 5 bases from J, with 10 bases between. This CDR3 has 13 residues.

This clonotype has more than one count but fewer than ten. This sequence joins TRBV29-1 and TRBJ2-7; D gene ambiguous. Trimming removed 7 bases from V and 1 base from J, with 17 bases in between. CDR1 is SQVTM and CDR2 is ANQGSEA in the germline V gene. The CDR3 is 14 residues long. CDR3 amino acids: CSAKRASGSYEQYF. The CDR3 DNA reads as TGCAGCGCCAAAAGGGCTTCTGGGTCCTACGAGCAGTACTTC.

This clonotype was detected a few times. CDR3 residues: CASTPVAGSTDTQYF. The CDR3 coding sequence is TGTGCCAGCACCCCGGTTGCGGGTAGCACAGATACGCAGTATTTT. The J gene is TRBJ2-3, the V gene TRBV7-9; a weak D match, TRBD2 (5 bases). In germline, CDR1 is SEHNR, CDR2 FQNEAQ (reference sequence). The V gene lost 7 bases and the J gene lost 0 bases, with 14 bases spanning the gap. CDR3 length: 15 residues.